This TCR beta chain was sequenced during a study of a mutant IDH1 vaccine in newly diagnosed glioma. Study summary: Patients under treatment included about 62% males and approximately 38% females and had a mean age of approximately 44 years. Most had both radiotherapy and temozolomide beforehand; others had only one. Findings and caveats of the study: Vaccine-induced immune responses were detected in roughly 93% of patients.

About this clone itself: The antigen remains unidentified.

Time point meaning: baseline, week 1 (first vaccination visit). The sample's treatment: pre-vaccination baseline after standard-of-care therapy. Newly diagnosed WHO grade 3 or 4 IDH1-mutant, ATRX-lost astrocytomas were identified in the donors. Sequencing was performed with immunoSEQ multiplex PCR; in TCRdb, only in-frame clones are kept and a portion is missing. Of under 35,000 clones in the sample, roughly nine tenths are singletons; the top ten hold around 4.9%. V lost 0 bases and J 7 bases, leaving 7 bases between the germline ends. CDR1 is LGHNA and CDR2 is YSLEER in the germline V gene. The CDR3 extends over 14 amino acids.

Sequenced here: PBMCs, sampled from a glioma patient treated with radiotherapy, temozolomide or both. The chain is built from TRBV4-3 and TRBJ1-6; D is uncertain. The origin of this receptor is a woman aged 40 to 50 with glioma. In DNA form, the CDR3 reads TGCGCCAGCAGCCAAGACAATCGGAATTCACCCCTCCACTTT. The encoded protein is CASSQDNRNSPLHF.